These 4 T cell receptor beta chains were all obtained from the same sample, sequenced in a study of cytomegalovirus exposure and HLA in healthy donors. The assay was immunoSEQ multiplex PCR, and TCRdb's table has in-frame clones only and misses some. The repertoire holds fewer than 300,000 clones, 88% seen once, with approximately 0.94% in the top ten. Sequencing used PBMCs. These receptor sequences come from a woman aged 18-29 years in good health and CMV-seronegative.

The chain employs TRBV27 and TRBJ2-1; 7 bases line up with TRBD1. Per the germline V gene, CDR1 is MNHEY and CDR2 is SMNVEV (reference sequence). CDR3 size: 15 residues. V was clipped by 0 bases and J by 3 bases; unmatched bases: 2. CDR3 loop: CASSLSWDSYNEQFF. The CDR3 nucleotides are TGTGCCAGCAGTTTATCGTGGGACAGCTACAATGAGCAGTTCTTC.

The J gene is TRBJ2-1, the V gene TRBV28; D remains ambiguous. The V end lost 0 bases, the J end lost 7 bases, and 4 bases lay between the germline ends. The CDR3 totals 12 residues. From germline, CDR1 is MDHEN and CDR2 SYDVKM. CDR3: CASSLWQNEQFF. The DNA of the CDR3 is TGTGCCAGCAGTTTATGGCAGAATGAGCAGTTCTTC.

This chain connects TRBV28 to TRBJ2-3, with D possibly TRBD2 on 6 matching bases. Trimming took 7 bases from V and 5 from J, leaving 16 bases between them. The CDR3 totals 14 residues. CDR1 and CDR2 from the germline V gene are MDHEN and SYDVKM. CDR3 nucleotide sequence: TGTGCCAGCACCTTACGGGCGGGAAAAGATACGCAGTATTTT. As protein: CASTLRAGKDTQYF.

The chain uses TRBV28 and TRBJ2-3; TRBD2 matches at 8 bases. CDR1 is MDHEN, CDR2 SYDVKM, per germline. Trimming at V came to 4 bases and at J to 3 bases, leaving 9 bases not matched to a gene. The CDR3 consists of 16 residues. CDR3 nucleotide sequence: TGTGCCAGCAGTTCCTCCGGGAGGGGAAATACAGATACGCAGTATTTT. Its translation is CASSSSGRGNTDTQYF. Complete variable domain (other parts from reference TRBV28 and TRBJ2-3): DVKVTQSSRYLVKRTGEKVFLECVQDMDHENMFWYRQDPGLGLRLIYFSYDVKMKEKGDIPEGYSVSREKKERFSLILESASTNQTSMYLCASSSSGRGNTDTQYFGPGTRLTVL.